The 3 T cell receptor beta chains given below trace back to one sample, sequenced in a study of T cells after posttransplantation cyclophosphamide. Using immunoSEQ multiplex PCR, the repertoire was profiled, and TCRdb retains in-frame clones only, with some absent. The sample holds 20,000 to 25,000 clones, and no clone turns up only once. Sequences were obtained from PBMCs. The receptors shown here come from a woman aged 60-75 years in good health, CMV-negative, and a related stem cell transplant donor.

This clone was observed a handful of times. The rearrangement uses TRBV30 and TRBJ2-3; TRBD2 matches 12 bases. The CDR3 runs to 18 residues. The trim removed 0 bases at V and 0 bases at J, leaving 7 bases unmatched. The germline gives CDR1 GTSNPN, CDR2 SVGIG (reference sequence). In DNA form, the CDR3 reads TGTGCCTGGAGTGTACTGCGGGGGACTAGCGGGAGCACAGATACGCAGTATTTT. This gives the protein CAWSVLRGTSGSTDTQYF. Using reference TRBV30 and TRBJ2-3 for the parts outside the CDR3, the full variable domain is SQTIHQWPATLVQPVGSPLSLECTVEGTSNPNLYWYRQAAGRGLQLLFYSVGIGQISSEVPQNLSASRPQDRQFILSSKKLLLSDSGFYLCAWSVLRGTSGSTDTQYFGPGTRLTVL.

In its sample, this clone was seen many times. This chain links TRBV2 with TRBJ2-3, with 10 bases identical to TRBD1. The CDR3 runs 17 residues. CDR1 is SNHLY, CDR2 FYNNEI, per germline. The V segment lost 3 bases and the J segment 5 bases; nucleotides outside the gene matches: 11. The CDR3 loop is CASSDPRDRGLGDTQYF. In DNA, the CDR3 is TGTGCCAGCAGTGATCCCCGGGACAGGGGACTAGGAGATACGCAGTATTTT.

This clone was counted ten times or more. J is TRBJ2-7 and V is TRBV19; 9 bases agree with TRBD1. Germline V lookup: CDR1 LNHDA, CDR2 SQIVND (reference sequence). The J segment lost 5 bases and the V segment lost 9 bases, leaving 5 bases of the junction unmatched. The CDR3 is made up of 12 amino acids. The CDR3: CASQGQGNEQYF. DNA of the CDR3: TGTGCCAGCCAGGGACAGGGAAACGAGCAGTACTTC.